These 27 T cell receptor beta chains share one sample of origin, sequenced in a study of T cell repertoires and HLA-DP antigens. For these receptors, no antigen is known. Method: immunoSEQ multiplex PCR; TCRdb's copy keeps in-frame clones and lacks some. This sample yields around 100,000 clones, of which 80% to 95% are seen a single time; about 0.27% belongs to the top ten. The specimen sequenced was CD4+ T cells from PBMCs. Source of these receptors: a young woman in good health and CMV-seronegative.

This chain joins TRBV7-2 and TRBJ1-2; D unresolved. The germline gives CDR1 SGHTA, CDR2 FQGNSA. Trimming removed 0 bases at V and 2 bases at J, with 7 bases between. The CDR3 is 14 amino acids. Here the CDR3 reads CASSLAPANYGYTF. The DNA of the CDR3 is TGTGCCAGCAGCTTAGCGCCAGCCAACTATGGCTACACCTTC.

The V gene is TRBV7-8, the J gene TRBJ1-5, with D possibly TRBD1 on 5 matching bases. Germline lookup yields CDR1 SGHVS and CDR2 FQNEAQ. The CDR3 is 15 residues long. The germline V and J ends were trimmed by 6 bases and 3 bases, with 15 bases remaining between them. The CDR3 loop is CASSYEGQVNQPQHF. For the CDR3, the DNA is TGTGCCAGCAGTTACGAGGGGCAGGTCAATCAGCCCCAGCATTTT. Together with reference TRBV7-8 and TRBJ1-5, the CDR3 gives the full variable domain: GAGVSQSPRYKVAKRGQDVALRCDPISGHVSLFWYQQALGQGPEFLTYFQNEAQLDKSGLPSDRFFAERPEGSVSTLKIQRTQQEDSAVYLCASSYEGQVNQPQHFGDGTRLSIL.

The CDR3: CASSLDRALIGSPLHF. DNA for the CDR3: TGTGCCAGCAGCTTGGACAGGGCCTTAATAGGTTCACCCCTCCACTTT. The chain is built from TRBV5-4 and TRBJ1-6, with TRBD1 as a possible D gene (6 bases). CDR1 is SGHNT and CDR2 is YYREEE in the germline V gene (reference sequence). The V gene lost 0 bases and the J gene lost 9 bases, with 16 bases spanning the gap. The CDR3 runs 16 residues.

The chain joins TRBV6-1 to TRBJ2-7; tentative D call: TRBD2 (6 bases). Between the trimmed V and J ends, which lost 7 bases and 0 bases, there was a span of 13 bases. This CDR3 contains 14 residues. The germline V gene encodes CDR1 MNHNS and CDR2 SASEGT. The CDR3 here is CASKRDWSSYEQYV. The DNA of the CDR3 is TGTGCCAGCAAGAGGGACTGGAGCTCCTACGAGCAGTACGTC.

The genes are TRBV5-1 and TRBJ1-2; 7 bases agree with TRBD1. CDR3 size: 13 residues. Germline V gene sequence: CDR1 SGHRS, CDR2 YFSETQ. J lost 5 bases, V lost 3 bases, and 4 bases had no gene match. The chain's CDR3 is CASSSDRVYGYTF. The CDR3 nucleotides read TGCGCCAGCAGCTCCGACAGGGTTTATGGCTACACCTTC.

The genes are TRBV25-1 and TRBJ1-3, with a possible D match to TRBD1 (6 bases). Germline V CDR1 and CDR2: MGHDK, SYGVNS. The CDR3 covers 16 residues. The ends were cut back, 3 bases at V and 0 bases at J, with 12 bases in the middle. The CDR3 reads CASSEYRAISGNTIYF. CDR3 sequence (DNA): TGTGCCAGCAGTGAGTACAGGGCGATCTCTGGAAACACCATATATTTT.

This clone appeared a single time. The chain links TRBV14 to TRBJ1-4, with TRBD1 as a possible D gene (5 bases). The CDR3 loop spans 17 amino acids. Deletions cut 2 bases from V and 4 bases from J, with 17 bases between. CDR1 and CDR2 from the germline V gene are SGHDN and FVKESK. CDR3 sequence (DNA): TGTGCCAGCAGCCAACTGGGCCCCGGGACGGTTAATGAAAAACTGTTTTTT. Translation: CASSQLGPGTVNEKLFF.

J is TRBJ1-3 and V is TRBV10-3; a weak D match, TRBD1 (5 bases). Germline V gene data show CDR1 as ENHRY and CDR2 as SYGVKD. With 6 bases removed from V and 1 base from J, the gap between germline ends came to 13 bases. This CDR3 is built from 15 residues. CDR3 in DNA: TGTGCCATCAGCTTCGGGGCCCTTTCTGGAAACACCATATATTTT. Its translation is CAISFGALSGNTIYF.

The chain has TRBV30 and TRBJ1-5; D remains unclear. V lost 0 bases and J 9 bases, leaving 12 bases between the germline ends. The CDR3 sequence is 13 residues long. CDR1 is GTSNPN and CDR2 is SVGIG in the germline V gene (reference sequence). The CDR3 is CAWSVSENGPQHF. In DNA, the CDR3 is TGTGCCTGGAGTGTATCCGAAAATGGGCCCCAGCATTTT.

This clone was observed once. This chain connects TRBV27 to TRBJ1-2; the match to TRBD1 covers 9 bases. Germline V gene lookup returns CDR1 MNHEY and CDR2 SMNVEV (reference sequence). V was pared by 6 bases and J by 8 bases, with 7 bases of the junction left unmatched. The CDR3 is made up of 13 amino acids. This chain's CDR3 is CASSLDRGGGYTF. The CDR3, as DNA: TGTGCCAGCAGCCTGGACAGGGGCGGCGGCTACACCTTC.

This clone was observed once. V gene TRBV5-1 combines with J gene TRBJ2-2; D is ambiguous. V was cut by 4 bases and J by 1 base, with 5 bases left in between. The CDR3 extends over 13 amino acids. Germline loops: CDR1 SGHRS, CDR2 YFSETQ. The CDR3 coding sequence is TGCGCCAGCAGCACACAGAACACCGGGGAGCTGTTTTTT. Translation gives CASSTQNTGELFF.

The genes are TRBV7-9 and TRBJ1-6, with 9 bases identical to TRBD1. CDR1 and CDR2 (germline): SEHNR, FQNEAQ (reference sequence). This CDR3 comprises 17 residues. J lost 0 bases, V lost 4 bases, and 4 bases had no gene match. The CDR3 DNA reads TGTGCCAGCAGCTCCGGACAGGGGAGCTCCTATAATTCACCCCTCCACTTT. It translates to CASSSGQGSSYNSPLHF.

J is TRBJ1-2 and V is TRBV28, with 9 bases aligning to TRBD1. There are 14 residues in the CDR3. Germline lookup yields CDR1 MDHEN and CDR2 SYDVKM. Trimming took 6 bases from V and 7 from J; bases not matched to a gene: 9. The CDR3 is CASSLRQGGGGYTF. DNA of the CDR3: TGTGCCAGCAGCCTCCGACAGGGGGGGGGTGGCTACACCTTC.

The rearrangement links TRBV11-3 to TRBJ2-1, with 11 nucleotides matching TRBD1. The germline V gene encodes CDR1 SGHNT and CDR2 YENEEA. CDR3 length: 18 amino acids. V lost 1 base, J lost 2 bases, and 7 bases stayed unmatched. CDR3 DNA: TGTGCCAGCAGCTTAGGCGGACAGGGGGCGATTACCTACAATGAGCAGTTCTTC. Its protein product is CASSLGGQGAITYNEQFF.

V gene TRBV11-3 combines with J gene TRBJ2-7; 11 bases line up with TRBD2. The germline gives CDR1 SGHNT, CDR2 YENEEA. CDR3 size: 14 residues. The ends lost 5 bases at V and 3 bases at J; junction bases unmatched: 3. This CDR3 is CASSPTSGSYEQYF. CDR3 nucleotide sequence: TGTGCCAGCAGCCCCACTAGCGGGAGCTACGAGCAGTACTTC. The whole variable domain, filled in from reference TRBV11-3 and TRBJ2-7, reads EAGVVQSPRYKIIEKKQPVAFWCNPISGHNTLYWYLQNLGQGPELLIRYENEEAVDDSQLPKDRFSAERLKGVDSTLKIQPAELGDSAVYLCASSPTSGSYEQYFGPGTRLTVT.

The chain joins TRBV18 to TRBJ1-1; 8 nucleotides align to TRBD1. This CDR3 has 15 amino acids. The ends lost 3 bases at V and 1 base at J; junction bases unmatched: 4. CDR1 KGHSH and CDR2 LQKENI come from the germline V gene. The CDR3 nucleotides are TGTGCCAGCTCACCGGGACAGGTCGGGAACACTGAAGCTTTCTTT. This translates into CASSPGQVGNTEAFF.

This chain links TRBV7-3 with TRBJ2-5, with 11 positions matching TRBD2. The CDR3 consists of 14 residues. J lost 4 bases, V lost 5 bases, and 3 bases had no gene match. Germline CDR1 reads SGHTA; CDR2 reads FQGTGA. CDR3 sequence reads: CASSPGLAGETQYF. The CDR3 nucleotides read TGTGCCAGCAGCCCTGGACTAGCGGGAGAGACCCAGTACTTC.

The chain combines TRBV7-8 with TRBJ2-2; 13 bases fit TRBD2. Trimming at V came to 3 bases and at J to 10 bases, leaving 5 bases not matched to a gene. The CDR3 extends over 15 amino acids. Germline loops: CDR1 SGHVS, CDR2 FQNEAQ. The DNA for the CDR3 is TGTGCCAGCAGCTTCGGACTAGCGGGGGAGGAGGAGCTGTTTTTT. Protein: CASSFGLAGEEELFF.

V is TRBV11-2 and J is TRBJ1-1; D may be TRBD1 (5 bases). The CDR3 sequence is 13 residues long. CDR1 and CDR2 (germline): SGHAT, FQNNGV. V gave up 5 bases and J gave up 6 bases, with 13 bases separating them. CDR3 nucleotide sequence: TGTGCCAGCAGCCGAGGGGCGCGCTCTGAAGCTTTCTTT. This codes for CASSRGARSEAFF. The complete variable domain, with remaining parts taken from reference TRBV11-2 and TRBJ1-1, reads EAGVAQSPRYKIIEKRQSVAFWCNPISGHATLYWYQQILGQGPKLLIQFQNNGVVDDSQLPKDRFSAERLKGVDSTLKIQPAKLEDSAVYLCASSRGARSEAFFGQGTRLTVV.

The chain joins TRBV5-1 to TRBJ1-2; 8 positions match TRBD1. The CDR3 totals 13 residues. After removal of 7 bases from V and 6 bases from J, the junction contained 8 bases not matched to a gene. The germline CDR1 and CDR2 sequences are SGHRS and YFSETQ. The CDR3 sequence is CASFIQGADGYTF. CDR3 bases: TGCGCCAGCTTCATCCAGGGGGCGGATGGCTACACCTTC. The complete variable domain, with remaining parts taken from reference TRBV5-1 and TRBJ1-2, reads KAGVTQTPRYLIKTRGQQVTLSCSPISGHRSVSWYQQTPGQGLQFLFEYFSETQRNKGNFPGRFSGRQFSNSRSEMNVSTLELGDSALYLCASFIQGADGYTFGSGTRLTVV.

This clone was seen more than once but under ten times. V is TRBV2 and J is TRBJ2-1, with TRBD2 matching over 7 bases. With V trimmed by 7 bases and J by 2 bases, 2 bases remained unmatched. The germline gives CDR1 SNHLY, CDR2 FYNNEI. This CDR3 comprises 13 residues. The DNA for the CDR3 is TGTGCCAGCACGAGCGGGACCTACAATGAGCAGTTCTTC. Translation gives CASTSGTYNEQFF.

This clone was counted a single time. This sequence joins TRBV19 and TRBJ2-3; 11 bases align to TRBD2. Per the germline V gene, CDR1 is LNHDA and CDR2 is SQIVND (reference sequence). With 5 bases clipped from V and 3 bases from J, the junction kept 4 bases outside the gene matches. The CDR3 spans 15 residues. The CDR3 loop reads CASSETSGTTDTQYF. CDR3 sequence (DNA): TGTGCCAGTAGTGAGACTAGCGGGACAACAGATACGCAGTATTTT.

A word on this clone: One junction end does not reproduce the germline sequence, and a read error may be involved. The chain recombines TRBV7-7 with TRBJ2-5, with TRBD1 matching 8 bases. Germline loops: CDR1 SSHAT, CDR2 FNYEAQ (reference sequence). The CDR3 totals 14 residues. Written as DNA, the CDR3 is TGTGCTAGCAGCTTAGTCAGGGGGCGAGAGACCCAGTACTTC. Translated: CASSLVRGRETQYF.

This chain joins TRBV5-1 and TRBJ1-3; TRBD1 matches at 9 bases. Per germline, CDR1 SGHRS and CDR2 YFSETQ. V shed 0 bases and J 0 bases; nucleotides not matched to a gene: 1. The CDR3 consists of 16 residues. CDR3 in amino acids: CASSLEQGASGNTIYF. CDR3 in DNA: TGCGCCAGCAGCTTGGAACAGGGGGCCTCTGGAAACACCATATATTTT.

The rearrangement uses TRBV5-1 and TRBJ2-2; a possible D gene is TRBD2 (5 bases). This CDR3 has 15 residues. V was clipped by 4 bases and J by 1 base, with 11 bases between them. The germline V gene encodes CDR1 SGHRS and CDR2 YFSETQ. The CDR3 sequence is CASSGVSENTGELFF. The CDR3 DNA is TGCGCCAGCAGCGGGGTTAGCGAGAACACCGGGGAGCTGTTTTTT.

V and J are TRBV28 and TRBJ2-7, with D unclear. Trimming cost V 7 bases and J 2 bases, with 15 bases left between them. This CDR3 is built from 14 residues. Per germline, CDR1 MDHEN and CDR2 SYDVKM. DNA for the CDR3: TGTGCCAGCACTCCGGGTCCAGCCACCTACGAGCAGTACTTC. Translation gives CASTPGPATYEQYF.

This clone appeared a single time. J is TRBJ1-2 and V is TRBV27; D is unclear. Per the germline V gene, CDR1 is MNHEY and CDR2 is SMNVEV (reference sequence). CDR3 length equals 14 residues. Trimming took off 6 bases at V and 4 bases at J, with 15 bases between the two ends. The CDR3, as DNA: TGTGCCAGCAGGGAGAGGGAGAATAGCTATGGCTACACCTTC. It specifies CASRERENSYGYTF.